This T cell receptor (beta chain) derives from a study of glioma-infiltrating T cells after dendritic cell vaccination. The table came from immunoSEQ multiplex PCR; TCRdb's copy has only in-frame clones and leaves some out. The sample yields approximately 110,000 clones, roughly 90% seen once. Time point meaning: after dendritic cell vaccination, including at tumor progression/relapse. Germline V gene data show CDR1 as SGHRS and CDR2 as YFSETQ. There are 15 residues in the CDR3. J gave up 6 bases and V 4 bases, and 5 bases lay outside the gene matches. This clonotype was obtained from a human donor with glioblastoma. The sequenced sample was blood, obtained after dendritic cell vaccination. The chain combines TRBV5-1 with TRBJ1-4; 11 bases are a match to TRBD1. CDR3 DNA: TGCGCCAGCAGCACCGGACAGGGGGCATATGAAAAACTGTTTTTT. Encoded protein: CASSTGQGAYEKLFF.